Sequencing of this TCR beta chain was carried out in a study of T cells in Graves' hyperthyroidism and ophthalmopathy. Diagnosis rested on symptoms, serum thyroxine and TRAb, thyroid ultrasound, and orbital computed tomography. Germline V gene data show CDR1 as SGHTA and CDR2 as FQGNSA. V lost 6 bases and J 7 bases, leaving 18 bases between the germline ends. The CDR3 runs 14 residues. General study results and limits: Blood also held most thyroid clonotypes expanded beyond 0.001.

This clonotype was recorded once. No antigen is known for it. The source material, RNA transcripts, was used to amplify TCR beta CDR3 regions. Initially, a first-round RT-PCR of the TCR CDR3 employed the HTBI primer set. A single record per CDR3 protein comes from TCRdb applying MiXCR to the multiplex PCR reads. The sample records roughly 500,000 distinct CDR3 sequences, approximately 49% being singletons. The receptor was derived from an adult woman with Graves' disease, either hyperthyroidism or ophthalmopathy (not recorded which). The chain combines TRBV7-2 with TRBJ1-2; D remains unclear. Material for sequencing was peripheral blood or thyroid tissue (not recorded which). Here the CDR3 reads CASSSKGARFGYTF. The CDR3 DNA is TGTGCCAGCAGTTCGAAGGGCGCGCGTTTTGGCTACACCTTC. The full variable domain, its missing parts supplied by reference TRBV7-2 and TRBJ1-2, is GAGVSQSPSNKVTEKGKDVELRCDPISGHTALYWYRQSLGQGLEFLIYFQGNSAPDKSGLPSDRFSAERTGGSVSTLTIQRTQQEDSAVYLCASSSKGARFGYTFGSGTRLTVV.